This TCR beta chain originates from a study of cytomegalovirus exposure and HLA in healthy donors. Study results and limitations: Highly shared variants forming one cluster were likely a sequencing artifact.

The PCR contained 60 Vbeta and 13 Jbeta primers. The protocol was immunoSEQ multiplex PCR, while the TCRdb copy is restricted to in-frame clones and leaves out a portion. The table has over 110,000 clones, over 65% seen once. CDR3 size: 16 residues. CDR1 SEHNR and CDR2 FQNEAQ come from the germline V gene (reference sequence). J lost 0 bases, V lost 5 bases, and 5 bases had no gene match. Turning to this clone: Its target is not known.

Input material: PBMCs. The sequence was collected from a male donor in good health and CMV-seronegative. The chain joins TRBV7-9 to TRBJ2-7; 12 bases are a match to TRBD2. The CDR3 DNA is TGTGCCAGCAGCATACTGACTAGCGGGGGCTCCTACGAGCAGTACTTC. This gives the protein CASSILTSGGSYEQYF.